A single sample is the source of the 32 T cell receptor beta chains below, sequenced in a study of T cell responses to AZD1222 COVID-19 vaccine. Profiled with immunoSEQ multiplex PCR; TCRdb holds only in-frame clones, not every one. Among 110,000 to 150,000 clones listed, 85% to 95% were seen once. The sample here was peripheral blood, taken on day 0 of MenACWY control vaccination. The source is an adult in good health.

The V and J genes are TRBV19 and TRBJ1-1; D possibly corresponds to TRBD1 (5 bases). This CDR3 is 11 amino acids long. With 11 bases removed from V and 1 base from J, the gap between germline ends came to 8 bases. In germline, CDR1 is LNHDA, CDR2 SQIVND (reference sequence). CDR3 sequence (DNA): TGTGCCTGCAGGGAGAACACTGAAGCTTTCTTT. This codes for CACRENTEAFF.

The chain has TRBV7-9 and TRBJ1-2, with 7 bases fitting TRBD1. The V segment lost 7 bases and the J segment 4 bases; nucleotides outside the gene matches: 15. Germline lookup yields CDR1 SEHNR and CDR2 FQNEAQ (reference sequence). The CDR3 length is 16 residues. CDR3 sequence (DNA): TGTGCCAGCACGCGGGCAGGGGGAGATGACTTCTATGGCTACACCTTC. Its protein is CASTRAGGDDFYGYTF.

The CDR3 DNA follows: TGTGCCAGCAGCCCGATGCGGGGGGCGCGAGGGTACGAGCAGTACTTC. It codes for CASSPMRGARGYEQYF. J is TRBJ2-7 and V is TRBV11-2; 8 bases are shared with TRBD2. J lost 4 bases, V lost 5 bases, and 13 bases had no gene match. CDR3 length equals 16 residues. Germline assignment: CDR1 SGHAT and CDR2 FQNNGV.

This clone was seen just once. This chain connects TRBV11-2 to TRBJ2-1; TRBD2 is a possible D gene (6 bases). Germline CDR1 and CDR2: SGHAT and FQNNGV. CDR3 length: 16 amino acids. V lost 2 bases to trimming and J lost 5 bases, with 16 bases between them. CDR3 loop: CASSLIGGGPDNEQFF. The CDR3, as DNA: TGTGCCAGCAGCTTAATCGGGGGAGGACCTGACAATGAGCAGTTCTTC.

This sequence joins TRBV24-1 and TRBJ2-5, with D uncertain. CDR3 length: 13 residues. V was clipped by 5 bases and J by 2 bases, with 8 bases between them. CDR1 is KGHDR, CDR2 SFDVKD, per germline. The CDR3 protein is CATSGWIQETQYF. The CDR3, as DNA: TGTGCCACCAGTGGCTGGATACAAGAGACCCAGTACTTC.

The CDR3 DNA reads as TGCGCCAGCAGCCACGGACAGGTCTATGGCTACACCTTC. It is translated as CASSHGQVYGYTF. The rearrangement links TRBV4-1 to TRBJ1-2, with 7 bases fitting TRBD1. Trimming removed 3 bases from V and 4 bases from J; junction bases left unmatched: 2. Germline V CDR1 and CDR2: MGHRA, YSYEKL. CDR3 length equals 13 residues.

The CDR3 region has the DNA TGCGCCAGCAGCTTTTGGAGGGGTAGGGGAAACACCATATATTTT. Its protein product is CASSFWRGRGNTIYF. The rearrangement joins TRBV5-1 to TRBJ1-3; perhaps TRBD1 as D (5 bases). CDR3 size: 15 residues. The ends were cut back, 2 bases at V and 4 bases at J, with 13 bases in the middle. Germline CDR1 is SGHRS and CDR2 is YFSETQ.

This clone was seen once. V usage is TRBV10-3 and J usage is TRBJ1-5, with 8 bases aligning to TRBD1. Germline V gene lookup returns CDR1 ENHRY and CDR2 SYGVKD. The CDR3 sequence is 14 residues long. The J segment lost 2 bases and the V segment lost 5 bases, leaving 2 bases of the junction unmatched. CDR3 DNA: TGTGCCATCAGTCCGGGACAGGGCAATCAGCCCCAGCATTTT. Encoded protein: CAISPGQGNQPQHF.

CDR3 amino acids: CASSYYFNQPQHF. DNA of the CDR3: TGTGCCAGCAGTTACTATTTCAATCAGCCCCAGCATTTT. J is TRBJ1-5 and V is TRBV6-5; D not certain. The CDR3 spans 13 residues. Trimming took 1 base from V and 3 from J, leaving 4 bases between them. The germline CDR1 and CDR2 sequences are MNHEY and SVGAGI.

There are a few counts of this clone. The chain joins TRBV6-1 to TRBJ2-7, with D perhaps matching TRBD1 (5 bases). Trimming removed 1 base from V and 1 base from J, with 11 bases in between. The CDR3 has 15 residues. CDR1 is MNHNS, CDR2 SASEGT, per germline. The CDR3: CASSEGWGPSYEQYF. The CDR3 DNA is TGTGCCAGCAGTGAAGGATGGGGCCCTTCCTACGAGCAGTACTTC.

CDR3 DNA sequence: TGCGCCAGCAGCAAGGGACAGGATACTCATGGCTACACCTTC. Its protein product is CASSKGQDTHGYTF. The chain is built from TRBV5-1 and TRBJ1-2; 8 bases map to TRBD1. The V segment lost 4 bases and the J segment 6 bases; nucleotides outside the gene matches: 8. The CDR3 runs 14 residues. Germline CDR1 is SGHRS and CDR2 is YFSETQ.

The chain recombines TRBV6-4 with TRBJ1-1; 8 nucleotides line up with TRBD1. V gave up 5 bases and J gave up 5 bases; unmatched junction bases: 4. CDR1 is MRHNA and CDR2 is SNTAGT in the germline V gene. This CDR3 region has 13 residues. The CDR3 DNA follows: TGTGCCAGCAGTCAACAGGGGGGGACTGAAGCTTTCTTT. Translation: CASSQQGGTEAFF.

The DNA for the CDR3 is TGTGCCAGCAGCTTGGGGCAGGGGCTGAGAATGGATGAAAAACTGTTTTTT. This gives the protein CASSLGQGLRMDEKLFF. V gene TRBV5-8 combines with J gene TRBJ1-4, with D perhaps matching TRBD1 (6 bases). V lost 0 bases and J lost 6, with 18 bases in between. The CDR3 has 17 amino acids. The germline gives CDR1 SGHTS, CDR2 YDEGEE. The entire variable domain, with the rest obtained from reference TRBV5-8 and TRBJ1-4, is as follows: EAGVTQSPTHLIKTRGQQATLRCSPISGHTSVYWYQQALGLGLQFLLWYDEGEERNRGNFPPRFSGRQFPNYSSELNVNALELEDSALYLCASSLGQGLRMDEKLFFGSGTQLSVL.

The rearrangement links TRBV5-6 to TRBJ2-1, with D hard to call. CDR1 and CDR2 from the germline V gene are SGHDT and YYEEEE. The CDR3 totals 15 residues. V was pared by 0 bases and J by 9 bases, with 16 bases between. The CDR3 coding sequence is TGTGCCAGCAGCTTGGTTGCAGGCTTTTTCCCTGAGCAGTTCTTC. It translates to CASSLVAGFFPEQFF.

This clone was counted a single time. CDR3 DNA: TGTGCCAGCAGCCGATGGGACAGGGGGCTGCTTACGGACACTGAAGCTTTCTTT. Amino acid sequence: CASSRWDRGLLTDTEAFF. The chain is built from TRBV7-3 and TRBJ1-1, with 12 nucleotides matching TRBD1. The CDR3 covers 18 residues. V lost 5 bases to trimming and J lost 3 bases; unmatched junction nucleotides: 13. The germline CDR1 and CDR2 sequences are SGHTA and FQGTGA. Full variable domain (outside the CDR3, taken from reference TRBV7-3 and TRBJ1-1): GAGVSQTPSNKVTEKGKYVELRCDPISGHTALYWYRQSLGQGPEFLIYFQGTGAADDSGLPNDRFFAVRPEGSVSTLKIQRTERGDSAVYLCASSRWDRGLLTDTEAFFGQGTRLTVV.

The genes are TRBV10-3 and TRBJ2-2; 8 bases are shared with TRBD1. This CDR3 spans 16 amino acids. Germline V gives CDR1 ENHRY, CDR2 SYGVKD. Trimming took 2 bases from V and 1 from J; bases not matched to a gene: 3. The CDR3 here is CAISEAGTGNTGELFF. Written as DNA, the CDR3 is TGTGCCATCAGTGAGGCCGGGACAGGGAACACCGGGGAGCTGTTTTTT.

The chain uses TRBV7-2 and TRBJ1-3, with unresolved D. This CDR3 region has 14 residues. V shed 2 bases and J shed 4 bases, with 9 bases lying between them. CDR1 SGHTA and CDR2 FQGNSA come from the germline V gene. This CDR3 is CASSLHIPGNTIYF. CDR3 coding DNA: TGTGCCAGCAGCTTACACATCCCCGGAAACACCATATATTTT. Based on the CDR3 plus reference TRBV7-2 and TRBJ1-3, the full variable domain is GAGVSQSPSNKVTEKGKDVELRCDPISGHTALYWYRQSLGQGLEFLIYFQGNSAPDKSGLPSDRFSAERTGGSVSTLTIQRTQQEDSAVYLCASSLHIPGNTIYFGEGSWLTVV.

The J gene is TRBJ1-4, the V gene TRBV21-1; TRBD1 reflects the table's D call only, with no check against the DNA. TRBV21-1 is labeled a pseudogene. The CDR3 is made up of 16 amino acids. The CDR3 DNA follows: TGTGCCAGCCGCCTCGGGACAGAGGCAACTAATGAAAAACTGTTTTTT. Translated, it gives CASRLGTEATNEKLFF.

The gene calls are TRBV27 and TRBJ1-3, with 7 bases identical to TRBD1. The CDR3 extends over 15 amino acids. CDR1 is MNHEY, CDR2 SMNVEV, per germline (reference sequence). Losses at the gene ends were 8 bases for V and 4 bases for J; bases not matched to a gene: 11. The CDR3 loop is CASREQGLGGNTIYF. The DNA of the CDR3 is TGTGCCAGCCGAGAACAGGGGTTGGGAGGAAACACCATATATTTT.

The chain has TRBV7-2 and TRBJ2-5, with D possibly matching TRBD2 (6 bases). Trimming removed 2 bases at V and 6 bases at J, with 19 bases between. Germline CDR1 and CDR2: SGHTA and FQGNSA. This CDR3 is built from 16 residues. The CDR3 loop is CASSLRHSGLSQTQYF. The CDR3 region has the DNA TGTGCCAGCAGCTTACGGCATAGCGGCCTCTCCCAGACCCAGTACTTC.

The chain recombines TRBV20-1 with TRBJ1-1; D ambiguous. The V gene's germline CDR1 is DFQATT and CDR2 SNEGSKA (reference sequence). The ends were cut back, 1 base at V and 4 bases at J, with 4 bases in the middle. This CDR3 spans 11 amino acids. The CDR3 protein is CSARVGTEAFF. CDR3 in DNA: TGCAGTGCTAGAGTTGGCACTGAAGCTTTCTTT.

The chain employs TRBV10-1 and TRBJ2-1, with 8 bases aligning to TRBD2. CDR3 length: 17 amino acids. Per the germline V gene, CDR1 is WNHNN and CDR2 is SYGVQD (reference sequence). V was pared by 0 bases and J by 3 bases, with 7 bases of the junction left unmatched. CDR3 sequence: CASSESGWREDYNEQFF. The DNA of the CDR3 is TGCGCCAGCAGTGAGTCGGGGTGGCGGGAGGACTACAATGAGCAGTTCTTC.

V and J are TRBV28 and TRBJ1-2; 10 bases align to TRBD1. V lost 6 bases, J lost 7 bases, and 11 bases stayed unmatched. The germline gives CDR1 MDHEN, CDR2 SYDVKM. The CDR3 runs 15 residues. CDR3 DNA: TGTGCCAGCAGCCCCTCCGGACAGGGGGTTGGTGGCTACACCTTC. It is translated as CASSPSGQGVGGYTF.

This clone was seen a handful of times. V and J are TRBV11-2 and TRBJ2-2; 8 bases line up with TRBD2. V was pared by 5 bases and J by 4 bases, with 9 bases of the junction left unmatched. CDR1 SGHAT and CDR2 FQNNGV come from the germline V gene. The CDR3 consists of 16 residues. Here the CDR3 reads CASSRGYGGATGELFF. The CDR3 DNA follows: TGTGCCAGCAGCCGGGGATACGGGGGGGCCACCGGGGAGCTGTTTTTT.

This chain links TRBV4-3 with TRBJ1-2; D gene uncertain. Germline V lookup: CDR1 LGHNA, CDR2 YSLEER. Trimming took off 0 bases at V and 0 bases at J, with 11 bases between the two ends. The CDR3 contains 16 residues. The CDR3 loop is CASSQDDRVANYGYTF. The CDR3 DNA is TGCGCCAGCAGCCAAGATGATAGGGTAGCTAACTATGGCTACACCTTC.

V gene TRBV12-3 or TRBV12-4 combines with J gene TRBJ1-2; D is unclear. V lost 6 bases, J lost 6 bases, and 11 bases lay in between. This CDR3 has 12 residues. The CDR3 region has the DNA TGTGCCAGCAGCTACGAGTTGAATGGCTACACCTTC. It encodes CASSYELNGYTF.

The rearrangement links TRBV5-4 to TRBJ2-3; D unclear. From germline, CDR1 is SGHNT and CDR2 YYREEE (reference sequence). The CDR3 length is 14 residues. Trimming left V 3 bases short and J 4 bases short, with 12 bases between. CDR3 amino acids: CASSSVLKADTQYF. For the CDR3, the DNA is TGTGCCAGCAGCTCGGTGCTAAAGGCAGATACGCAGTATTTT.

The V gene is TRBV15, the J gene TRBJ2-2; TRBD1 matches 7 bases. The V gene's germline CDR1 is LNHNV and CDR2 YYDKDF (reference sequence). The CDR3 contains 16 residues. After removal of 1 base from V and 2 bases from J, the junction contained 4 bases not matched to a gene. CDR3 region: CATSRGDRLNTGELFF. The DNA of the CDR3 is TGTGCCACCAGCAGAGGGGACAGATTAAACACCGGGGAGCTGTTTTTT.

The rearrangement joins TRBV7-9 to TRBJ1-5; D not certain. Trimming took 5 bases from V and 4 from J, leaving 9 bases between them. The CDR3 is 13 amino acids. Germline V CDR1 and CDR2: SEHNR, FQNEAQ (reference sequence). The CDR3 is CASSPSRNQPQHF. The CDR3 DNA sequence: TGTGCCAGCAGCCCTAGTCGGAATCAGCCCCAGCATTTT.

The V and J genes are TRBV5-1 and TRBJ2-7, with D perhaps matching TRBD2 (5 bases). V shed 7 bases and J shed 3 bases, with 17 bases lying between them. This CDR3 has 14 residues. Germline CDR1 SGHRS, CDR2 YFSETQ. CDR3 loop: CASGQELGVYEQYF. CDR3 coding DNA: TGCGCCAGCGGGCAAGAATTGGGAGTCTACGAGCAGTACTTC. The full variable domain, its missing parts supplied by reference TRBV5-1 and TRBJ2-7, is KAGVTQTPRYLIKTRGQQVTLSCSPISGHRSVSWYQQTPGQGLQFLFEYFSETQRNKGNFPGRFSGRQFSNSRSEMNVSTLELGDSALYLCASGQELGVYEQYFGPGTRLTVT.

The V gene is TRBV9, the J gene TRBJ1-2; D possibly corresponds to TRBD1 (6 bases). Germline assignment: CDR1 SGDLS and CDR2 YYNGEE. The V gene lost 1 base and the J gene lost 2 bases, with 9 bases spanning the gap. CDR3 length: 14 residues. CDR3 bases: TGTGCCAGCAGCGTAATAACAGGGAACTATGGCTACACCTTC. The encoded protein is CASSVITGNYGYTF.

A note on this clone: Distinct nucleotide sequences in the sample also encode this CDR3. The J gene is TRBJ1-3, the V gene TRBV3-1 (or the pseudogene TRBV3-2), with D possibly TRBD1 on 6 matching bases. With 1 base removed from V and 1 base from J, the gap between germline ends came to 8 bases. CDR3 length: 15 residues. Germline assignment: CDR1 LGHDT and CDR2 YNNKEL (reference sequence). Here the CDR3 reads CASSQVQGSGNTIYF. For the CDR3, the DNA is TGTGCCAGCAGCCAAGTACAGGGTTCTGGAAACACCATATATTTT.